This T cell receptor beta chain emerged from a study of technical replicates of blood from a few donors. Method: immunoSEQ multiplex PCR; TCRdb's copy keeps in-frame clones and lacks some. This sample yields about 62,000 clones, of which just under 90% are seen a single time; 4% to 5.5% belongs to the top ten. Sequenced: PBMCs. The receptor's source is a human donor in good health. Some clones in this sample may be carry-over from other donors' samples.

This CDR3 is CASSPRGGESDTQYF. The CDR3 nucleotides are TGTGCCAGCTCACCACGGGGAGGGGAGTCGGATACGCAGTATTTT. This sequence joins TRBV18 and TRBJ2-3; the match to TRBD2 covers 7 bases. The length of the CDR3 is 15 residues. The germline V gene has CDR1 KGHSH and CDR2 LQKENI. With V trimmed by 1 base and J by 6 bases, 7 bases remained unmatched.